This entry features one T cell receptor (beta chain) sequence. The target antigen is unknown. The CDR3 extends over 13 amino acids. V lost 0 bases and J 5 bases, leaving 8 bases between the germline ends. CDR1 is DFQATT, CDR2 SNEGSKA, per germline (reference sequence). The data were taken from a study of T cell repertoires in cytomegalovirus infection. Study as a whole: The study used recently identified HLA-C-restricted and well-studied HLA-B-restricted CMV epitopes. Shared public TCR beta signatures pointed to both CMV infection and a matching HLA type.

The study, taken as a whole, reports: People with CMV and the relevant HLA were identified by cumulative public TCR beta family frequency. Within the response measured ex vivo, HLA-C-restricted CMV-specific TCR beta clonotypes were dominant.

One entry per CDR3 protein results from TCRdb running MiXCR on the reads. This table has some 270,000 distinct CDR3 sequences, approximately 22% appearing once. This TCR came from a human donor in good health (CMV status not recorded). Some clones in this sample may be carry-over from other donors' samples. The gene calls are TRBV20-1 and TRBJ2-1, with no clear D. The sequencing used cultured PBMCs, collected from culture after CMV antigen stimulation. DNA of the CDR3: TGCAGTGCTAGAGATTTGATGGACAATGAGCAGTTCTTC. Its translation is CSARDLMDNEQFF.